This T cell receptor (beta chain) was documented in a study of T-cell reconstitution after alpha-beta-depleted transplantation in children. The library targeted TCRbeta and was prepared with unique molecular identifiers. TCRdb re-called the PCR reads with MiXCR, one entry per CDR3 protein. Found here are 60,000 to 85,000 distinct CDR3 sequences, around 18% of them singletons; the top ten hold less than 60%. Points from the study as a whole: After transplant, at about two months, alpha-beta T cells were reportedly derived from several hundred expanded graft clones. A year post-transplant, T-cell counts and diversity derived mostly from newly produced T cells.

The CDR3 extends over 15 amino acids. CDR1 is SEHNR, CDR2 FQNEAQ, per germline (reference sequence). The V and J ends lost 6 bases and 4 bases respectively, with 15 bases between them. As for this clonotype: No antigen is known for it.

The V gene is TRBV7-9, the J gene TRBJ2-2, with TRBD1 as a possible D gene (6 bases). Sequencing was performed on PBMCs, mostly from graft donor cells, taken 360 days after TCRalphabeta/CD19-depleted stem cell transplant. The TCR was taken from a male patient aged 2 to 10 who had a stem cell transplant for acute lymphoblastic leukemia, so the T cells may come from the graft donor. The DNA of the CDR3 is TGTGCCAGCAGGGCGTTACAGGGTGGCACCGGGGAGCTGTTTTTT. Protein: CASRALQGGTGELFF.